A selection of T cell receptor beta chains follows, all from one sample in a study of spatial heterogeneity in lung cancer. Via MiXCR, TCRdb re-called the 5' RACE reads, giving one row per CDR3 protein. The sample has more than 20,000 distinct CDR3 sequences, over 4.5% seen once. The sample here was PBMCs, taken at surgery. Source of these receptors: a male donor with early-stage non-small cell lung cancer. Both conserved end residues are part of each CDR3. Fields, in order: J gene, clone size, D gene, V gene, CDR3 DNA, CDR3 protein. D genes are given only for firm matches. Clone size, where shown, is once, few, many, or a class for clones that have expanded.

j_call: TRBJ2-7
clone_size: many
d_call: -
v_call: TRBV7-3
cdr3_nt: TGTGCCAGCAGCTCGCAGGGAGGTGGTTACGAGCAGTACTTC
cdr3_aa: CASSSQGGGYEQYF

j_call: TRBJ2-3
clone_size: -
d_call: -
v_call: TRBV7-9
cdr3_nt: TGTGCCAGCCGGCCCCGGGGTGGCACAGATACGCAGTATTTT
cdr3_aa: CASRPRGGTDTQYF

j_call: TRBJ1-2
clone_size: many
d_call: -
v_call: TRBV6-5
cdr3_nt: TGTGCCAGCAGTTCAAACTATGGCTACACCTTC
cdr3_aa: CASSSNYGYTF

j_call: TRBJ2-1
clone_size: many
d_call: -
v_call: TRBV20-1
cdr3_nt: TGCAGTGACGCTGACACGTCTCTGTACAATGAGCAGTTCTTC
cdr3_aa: CSDADTSLYNEQFF

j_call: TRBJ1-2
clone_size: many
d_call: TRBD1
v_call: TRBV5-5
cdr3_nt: TGTGCCAACAGCTCGAGCCGGGACAGCTATGGCTACACCTTC
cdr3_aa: CANSSSRDSYGYTF

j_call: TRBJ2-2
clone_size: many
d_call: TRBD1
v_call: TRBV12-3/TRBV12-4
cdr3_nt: TGTGCCAGCAGTCTGGACAGGAGATTAGCCGGGGAGCTGTTTTTT
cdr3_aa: CASSLDRRLAGELFF

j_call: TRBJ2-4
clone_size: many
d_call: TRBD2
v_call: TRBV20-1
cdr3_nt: TGCAGTGCCAGGGAGGGGAGAAAAAACATTCAGTACTTC
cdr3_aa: CSAREGRKNIQYF

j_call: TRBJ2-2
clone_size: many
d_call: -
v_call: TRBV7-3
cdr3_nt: TGTGCCAGCAGCTTTAGTCACGGGGAGCTGTTTTTT
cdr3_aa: CASSFSHGELFF

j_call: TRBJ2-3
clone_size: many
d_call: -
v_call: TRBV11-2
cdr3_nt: TGTGCCAGCAGCTTAGAGCGCCCGGGGCTTGGCGCGCAGTATTTT
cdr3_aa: CASSLERPGLGAQYF

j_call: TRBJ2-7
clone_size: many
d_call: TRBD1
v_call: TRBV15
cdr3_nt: TGTGCCACCAGCAGACCACGACAGGGAATCTACGAGCAGTACTTC
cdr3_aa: CATSRPRQGIYEQYF

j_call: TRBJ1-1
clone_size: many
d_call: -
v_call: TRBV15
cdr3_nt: TGTGCCACCAGCAGAGGGAAAATTACTGAAGCTTTCTTT
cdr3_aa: CATSRGKITEAFF

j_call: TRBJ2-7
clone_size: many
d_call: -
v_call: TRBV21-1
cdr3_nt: TGTGCCAGCAGCGAAAATCGAAAGGGCGCGTTTGAGGGGTTGATTTGCTACGAGCAGTACTTC
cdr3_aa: CASSENRKGAFEGLICYEQYF

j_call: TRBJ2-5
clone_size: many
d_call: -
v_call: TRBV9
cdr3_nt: TGTGCCAGCAGCGTAGAAGGATGGGCCGAGAAAGAGACCCAGTACTTC
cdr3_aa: CASSVEGWAEKETQYF

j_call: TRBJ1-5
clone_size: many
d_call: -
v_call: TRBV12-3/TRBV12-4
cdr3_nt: TGTGCCAGCACCGATGATTACTTCAAGGGATCGGGGGGCAATCAGCCCCAGCATTTT
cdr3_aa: CASTDDYFKGSGGNQPQHF

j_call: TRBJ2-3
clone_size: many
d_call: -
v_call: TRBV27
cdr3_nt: TGTGCCAGCAACAGGGGACTTACTAGCCCGGGAACAGATACGCAGTATTTT
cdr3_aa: CASNRGLTSPGTDTQYF

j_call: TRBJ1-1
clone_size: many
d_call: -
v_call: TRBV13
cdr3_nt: TGTGCCAGCAGCCGAGTTTTTGCTGAAGCTTTCTTT
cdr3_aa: CASSRVFAEAFF

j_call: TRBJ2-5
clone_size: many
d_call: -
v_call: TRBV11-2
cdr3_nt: TGTGCCAGCAGCTGGATGGGGACCCAGTACTTC
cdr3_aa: CASSWMGTQYF

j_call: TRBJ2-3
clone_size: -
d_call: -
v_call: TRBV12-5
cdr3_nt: TGTGCTAGTGGCCGGGGGGCAGGGCTAGATACGCAGTATTTT
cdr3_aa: CASGRGAGLDTQYF

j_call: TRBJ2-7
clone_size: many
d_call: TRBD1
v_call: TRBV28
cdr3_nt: TGTGCCAGCAGTCCTGGGACAGGGGCCTTCTCAGGCTCCGAGCAGTACTTC
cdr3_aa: CASSPGTGAFSGSEQYF